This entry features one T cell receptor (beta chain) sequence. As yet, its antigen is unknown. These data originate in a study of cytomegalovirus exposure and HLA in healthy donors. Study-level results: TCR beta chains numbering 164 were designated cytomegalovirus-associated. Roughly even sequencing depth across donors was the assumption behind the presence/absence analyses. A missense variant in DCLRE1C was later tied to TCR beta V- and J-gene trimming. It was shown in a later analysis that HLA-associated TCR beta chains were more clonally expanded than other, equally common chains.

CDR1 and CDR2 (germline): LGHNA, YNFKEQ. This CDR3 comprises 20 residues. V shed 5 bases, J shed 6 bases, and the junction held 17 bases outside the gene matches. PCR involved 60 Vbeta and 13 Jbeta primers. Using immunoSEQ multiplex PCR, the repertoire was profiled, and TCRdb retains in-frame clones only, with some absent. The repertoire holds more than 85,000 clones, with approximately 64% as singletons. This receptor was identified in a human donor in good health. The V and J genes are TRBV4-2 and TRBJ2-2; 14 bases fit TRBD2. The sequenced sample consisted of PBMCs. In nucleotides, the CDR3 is TGTGCCAGCAGCAGACCCGGGACTAGCGGGAGCGGCCCGTCGGCCGGGGAGCTGTTTTTT. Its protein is CASSRPGTSGSGPSAGELFF.